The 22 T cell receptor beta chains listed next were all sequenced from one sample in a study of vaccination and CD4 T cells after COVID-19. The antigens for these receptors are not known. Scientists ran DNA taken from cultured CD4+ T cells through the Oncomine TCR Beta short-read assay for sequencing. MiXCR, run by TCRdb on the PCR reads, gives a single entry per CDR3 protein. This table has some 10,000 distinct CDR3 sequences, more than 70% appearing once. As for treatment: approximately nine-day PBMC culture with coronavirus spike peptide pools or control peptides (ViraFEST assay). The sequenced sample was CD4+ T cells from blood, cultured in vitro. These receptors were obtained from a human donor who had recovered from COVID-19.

The CDR3 nucleotides are TGCAGTGCTGGCGGACGGAGACTCACCGGGGAGCTGTTTTTT. As protein: CSAGGRRLTGELFF. V gene TRBV20-1 combines with J gene TRBJ2-2; D is unclear. V lost 5 bases and J lost 4, with 14 bases in between. Germline assignment: CDR1 DFQATT and CDR2 SNEGSKA (reference sequence). This CDR3 has 14 residues.

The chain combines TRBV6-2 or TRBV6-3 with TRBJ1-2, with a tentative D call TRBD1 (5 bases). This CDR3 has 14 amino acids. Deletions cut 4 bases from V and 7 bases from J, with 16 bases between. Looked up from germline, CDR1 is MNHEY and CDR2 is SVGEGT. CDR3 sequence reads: CASSSNTGLAGYTF. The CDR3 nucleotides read TGTGCCAGCAGTTCCAACACAGGATTGGCTGGCTACACCTTC.

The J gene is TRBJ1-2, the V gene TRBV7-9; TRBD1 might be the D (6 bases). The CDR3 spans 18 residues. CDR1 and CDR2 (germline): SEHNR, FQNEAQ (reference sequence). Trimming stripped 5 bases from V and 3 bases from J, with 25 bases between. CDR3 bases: TGTGCCAGCAGCCGAATCCCCCTGGACAGCGCCTCGGACTATGGCTACACCTTC. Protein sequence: CASSRIPLDSASDYGYTF.

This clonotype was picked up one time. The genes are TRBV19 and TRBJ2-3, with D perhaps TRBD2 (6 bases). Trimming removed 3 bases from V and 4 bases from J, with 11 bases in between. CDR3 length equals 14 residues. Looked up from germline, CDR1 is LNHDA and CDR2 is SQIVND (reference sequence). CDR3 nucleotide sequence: TGTGCCAGTAGTATCGGCGGGAAGGCAGATACGCAGTATTTT. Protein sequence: CASSIGGKADTQYF.

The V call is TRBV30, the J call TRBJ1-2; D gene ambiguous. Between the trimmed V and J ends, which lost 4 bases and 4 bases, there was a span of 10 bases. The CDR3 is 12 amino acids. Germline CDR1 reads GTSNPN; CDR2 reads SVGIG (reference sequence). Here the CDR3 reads CAWNYQSYGYTF. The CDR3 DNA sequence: TGTGCCTGGAACTATCAGTCCTATGGCTACACCTTC.

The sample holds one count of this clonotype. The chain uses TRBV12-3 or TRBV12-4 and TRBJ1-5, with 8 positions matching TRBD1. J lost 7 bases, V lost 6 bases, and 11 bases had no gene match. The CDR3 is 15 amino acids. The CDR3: CASRLEDRVGQPQHF. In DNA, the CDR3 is TGTGCCAGCAGACTTGAGGACAGGGTAGGGCAGCCCCAGCATTTT.

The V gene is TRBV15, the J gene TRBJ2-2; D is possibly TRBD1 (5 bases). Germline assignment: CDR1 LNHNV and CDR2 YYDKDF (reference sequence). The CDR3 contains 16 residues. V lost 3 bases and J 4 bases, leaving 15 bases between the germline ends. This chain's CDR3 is CATSSPAGYGTGELFF. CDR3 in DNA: TGTGCCACCAGCAGCCCCGCAGGGTACGGCACCGGGGAGCTGTTTTTT.

The DNA for the CDR3 is TGTGCCAGCAGCTTAGGGGCAGGCAACTATGGCTACACCTTC. Translating it yields CASSLGAGNYGYTF. V and J are TRBV7-2 and TRBJ1-2, with unresolved D. The V end lost 1 base, the J end lost 2 bases, and 8 bases lay between the germline ends. Germline assignment: CDR1 SGHTA and CDR2 FQGNSA. The CDR3 has 14 residues.

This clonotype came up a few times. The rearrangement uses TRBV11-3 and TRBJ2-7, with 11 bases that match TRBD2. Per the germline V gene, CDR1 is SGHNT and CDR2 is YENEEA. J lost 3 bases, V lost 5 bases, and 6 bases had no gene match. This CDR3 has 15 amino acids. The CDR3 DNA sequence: TGTGCCAGCAGCCACGGGACTAGCGGCTTCTACGAGCAGTACTTC. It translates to CASSHGTSGFYEQYF. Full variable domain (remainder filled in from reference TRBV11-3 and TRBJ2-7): EAGVVQSPRYKIIEKKQPVAFWCNPISGHNTLYWYLQNLGQGPELLIRYENEEAVDDSQLPKDRFSAERLKGVDSTLKIQPAELGDSAVYLCASSHGTSGFYEQYFGPGTRLTVT.

CDR3 residues: CAISESQRSSYEQYF. For the CDR3, the DNA is TGTGCCATCAGTGAGTCGCAACGGAGTTCCTACGAGCAGTACTTC. V usage is TRBV10-3 and J usage is TRBJ2-7, with D unresolved. CDR1 and CDR2 from the germline V gene are ENHRY and SYGVKD. The CDR3 has 15 amino acids. The germline V and J ends were trimmed by 0 bases and 1 base, with 10 bases remaining between them.

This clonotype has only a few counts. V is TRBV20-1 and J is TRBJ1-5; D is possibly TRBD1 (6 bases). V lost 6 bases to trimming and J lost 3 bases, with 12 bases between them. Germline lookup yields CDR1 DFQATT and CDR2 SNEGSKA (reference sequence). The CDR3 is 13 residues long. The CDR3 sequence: CSAPGGPNQPQHF. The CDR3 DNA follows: TGCAGTGCCCCGGGGGGCCCCAATCAGCCCCAGCATTTT.

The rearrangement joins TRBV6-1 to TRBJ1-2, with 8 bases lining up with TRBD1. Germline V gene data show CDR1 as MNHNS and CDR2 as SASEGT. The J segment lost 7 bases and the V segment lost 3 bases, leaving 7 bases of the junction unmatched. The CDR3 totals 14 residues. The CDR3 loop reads CASSDIGQGAGYTF. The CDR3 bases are TGTGCCAGCAGTGATATCGGGCAGGGGGCTGGCTACACCTTC.

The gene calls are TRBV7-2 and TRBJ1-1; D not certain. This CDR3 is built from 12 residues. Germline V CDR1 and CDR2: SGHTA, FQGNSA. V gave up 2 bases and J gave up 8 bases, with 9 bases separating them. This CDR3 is CASSLSGMEAFF. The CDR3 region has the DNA TGTGCCAGCAGCTTAAGTGGAATGGAAGCTTTCTTT.

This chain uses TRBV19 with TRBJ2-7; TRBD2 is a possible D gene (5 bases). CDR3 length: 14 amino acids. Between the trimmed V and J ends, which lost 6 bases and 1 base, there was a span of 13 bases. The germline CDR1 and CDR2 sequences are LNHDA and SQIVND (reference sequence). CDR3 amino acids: CASSPGLTSYEQYF. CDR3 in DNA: TGTGCCAGTAGCCCCGGACTCACATCCTACGAGCAGTACTTC. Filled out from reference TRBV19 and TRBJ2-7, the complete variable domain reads DGGITQSPKYLFRKEGQNVTLSCEQNLNHDAMYWYRQDPGQGLRLIYYSQIVNDFQKGDIAEGYSVSREKKESFPLTVTSAQKNPTAFYLCASSPGLTSYEQYFGPGTRLTVT.

The CDR3 region has the DNA TGCGCCAGCAGCCCCGAAGGTAGCGCCCTAAATCAGCCCCAGCATTTT. Protein sequence: CASSPEGSALNQPQHF. The rearrangement links TRBV4-1 to TRBJ1-5; D uncertain. The CDR3 consists of 16 residues. The germline CDR1 and CDR2 sequences are MGHRA and YSYEKL. V lost 4 bases and J lost 4, with 17 bases in between.

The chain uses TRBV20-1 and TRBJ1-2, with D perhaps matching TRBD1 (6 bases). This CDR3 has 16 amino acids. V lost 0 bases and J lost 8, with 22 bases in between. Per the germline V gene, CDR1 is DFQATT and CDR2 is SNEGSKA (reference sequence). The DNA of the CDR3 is TGCAGTGCTAGAGATGGGATAAAAGGGGGGCGACAGGGCTACACCTTC. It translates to CSARDGIKGGRQGYTF.

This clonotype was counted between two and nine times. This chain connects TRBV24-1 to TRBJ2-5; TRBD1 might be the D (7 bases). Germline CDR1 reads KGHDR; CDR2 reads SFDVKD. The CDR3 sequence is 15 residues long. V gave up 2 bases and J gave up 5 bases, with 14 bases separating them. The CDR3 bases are TGTGCCACCAGTGATTCTAGGACAGGAGGGGAGACCCAGTACTTC. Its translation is CATSDSRTGGETQYF.

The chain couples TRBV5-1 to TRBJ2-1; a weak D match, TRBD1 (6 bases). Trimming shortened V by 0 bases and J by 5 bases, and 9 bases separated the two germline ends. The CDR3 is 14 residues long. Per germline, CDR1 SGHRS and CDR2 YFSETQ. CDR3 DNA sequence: TGCGCCAGCAGCTTGGATCCAGGGGACAATGAGCAGTTCTTC. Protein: CASSLDPGDNEQFF.

The CDR3 here is CSARAGTVSNQPQHF. Here the CDR3 DNA reads TGCAGTGCTAGAGCCGGGACCGTAAGCAATCAGCCCCAGCATTTT. The V gene is TRBV20-1, the J gene TRBJ1-5; TRBD1 is a possible D gene (5 bases). The V gene lost 1 base and the J gene lost 1 base, with 11 bases spanning the gap. The germline CDR1 and CDR2 sequences are DFQATT and SNEGSKA (reference sequence). The CDR3 is made up of 15 amino acids.

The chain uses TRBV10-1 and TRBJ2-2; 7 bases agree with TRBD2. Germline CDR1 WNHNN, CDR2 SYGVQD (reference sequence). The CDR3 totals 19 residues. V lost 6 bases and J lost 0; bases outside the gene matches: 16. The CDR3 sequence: CASRPGGLFNVPNTGELFF. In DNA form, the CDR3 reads TGCGCCAGCAGACCGGGAGGCTTGTTCAACGTCCCGAACACCGGGGAGCTGTTTTTT.

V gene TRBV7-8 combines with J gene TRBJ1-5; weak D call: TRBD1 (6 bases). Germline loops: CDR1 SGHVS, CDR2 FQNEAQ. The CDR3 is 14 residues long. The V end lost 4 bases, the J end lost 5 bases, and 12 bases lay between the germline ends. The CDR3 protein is CASSSAGEYQPQHF. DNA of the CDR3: TGTGCCAGCAGCTCAGCAGGGGAATATCAGCCCCAGCATTTT.

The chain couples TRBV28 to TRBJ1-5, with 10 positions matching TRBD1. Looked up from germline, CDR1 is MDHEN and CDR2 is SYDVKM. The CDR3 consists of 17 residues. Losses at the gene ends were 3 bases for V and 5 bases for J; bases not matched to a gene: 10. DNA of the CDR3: TGTGCCAGCAGTTTGTTGGACAGGGGGTTGACTTATCAGCCCCAGCATTTT. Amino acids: CASSLLDRGLTYQPQHF.